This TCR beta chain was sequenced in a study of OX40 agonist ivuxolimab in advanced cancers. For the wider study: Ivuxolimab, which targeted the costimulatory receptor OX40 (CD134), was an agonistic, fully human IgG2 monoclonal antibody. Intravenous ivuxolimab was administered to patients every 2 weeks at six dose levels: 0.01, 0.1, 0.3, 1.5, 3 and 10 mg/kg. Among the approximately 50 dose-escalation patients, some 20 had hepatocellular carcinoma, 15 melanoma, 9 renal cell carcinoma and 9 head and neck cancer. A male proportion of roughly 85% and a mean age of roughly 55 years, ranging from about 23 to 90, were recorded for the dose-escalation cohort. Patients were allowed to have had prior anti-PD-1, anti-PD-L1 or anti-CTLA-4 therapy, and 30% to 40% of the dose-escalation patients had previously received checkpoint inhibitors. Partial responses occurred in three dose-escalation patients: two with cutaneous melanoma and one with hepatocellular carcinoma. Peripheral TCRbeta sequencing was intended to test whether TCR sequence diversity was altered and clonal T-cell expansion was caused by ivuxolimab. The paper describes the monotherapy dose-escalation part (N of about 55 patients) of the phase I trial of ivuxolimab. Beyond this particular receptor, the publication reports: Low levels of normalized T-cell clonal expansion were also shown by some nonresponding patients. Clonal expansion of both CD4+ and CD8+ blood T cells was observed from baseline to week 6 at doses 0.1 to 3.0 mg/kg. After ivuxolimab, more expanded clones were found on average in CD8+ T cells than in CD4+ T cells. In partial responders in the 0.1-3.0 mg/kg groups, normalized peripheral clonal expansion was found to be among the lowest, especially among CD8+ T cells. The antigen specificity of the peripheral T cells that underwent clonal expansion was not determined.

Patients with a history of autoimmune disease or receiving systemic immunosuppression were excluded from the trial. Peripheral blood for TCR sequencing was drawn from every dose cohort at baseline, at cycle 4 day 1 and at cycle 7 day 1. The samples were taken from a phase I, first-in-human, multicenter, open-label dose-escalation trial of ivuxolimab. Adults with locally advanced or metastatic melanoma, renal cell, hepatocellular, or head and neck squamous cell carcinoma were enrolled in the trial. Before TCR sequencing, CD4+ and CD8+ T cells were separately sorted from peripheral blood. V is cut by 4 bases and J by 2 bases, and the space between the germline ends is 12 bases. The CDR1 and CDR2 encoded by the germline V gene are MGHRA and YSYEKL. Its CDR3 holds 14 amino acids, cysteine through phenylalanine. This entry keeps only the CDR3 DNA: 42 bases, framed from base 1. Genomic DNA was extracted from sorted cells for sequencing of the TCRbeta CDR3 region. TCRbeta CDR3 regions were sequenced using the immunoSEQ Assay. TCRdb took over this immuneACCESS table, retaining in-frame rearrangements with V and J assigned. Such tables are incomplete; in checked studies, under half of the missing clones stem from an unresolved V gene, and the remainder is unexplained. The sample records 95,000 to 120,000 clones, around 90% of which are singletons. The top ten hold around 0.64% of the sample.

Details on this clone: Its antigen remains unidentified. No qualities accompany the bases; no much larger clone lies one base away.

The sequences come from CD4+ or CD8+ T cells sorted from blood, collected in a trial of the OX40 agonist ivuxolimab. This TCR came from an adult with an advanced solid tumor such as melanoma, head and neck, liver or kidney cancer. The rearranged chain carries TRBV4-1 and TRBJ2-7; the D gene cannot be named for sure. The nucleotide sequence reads TGCGCCAGCAGCCCACTCCCAGTGCCCTACGAGCAGTACTTC. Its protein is CASSPLPVPYEQYF.